This T cell receptor beta chain was recovered during a study of cytomegalovirus exposure and HLA in healthy donors. Study information: HLA-typed donors were the source of about 85 million unique TCRs held in an early data release. Study-wide findings and caveats: Later on, an analysis showed TCR association rates differing by HLA locus, with DRB1 the most and HLA-C the fewest. It was assumed in the presence/absence analyses that sequencing depth was roughly uniform across donors.

The CDR3 is 14 amino acids. The V and J ends lost 5 bases and 5 bases respectively, with 15 bases between them. The germline CDR1 and CDR2 sequences are LNHDA and SQIVND (reference sequence). The PCR employed 60 Vbeta primers together with 13 Jbeta primers. This table comes from immunoSEQ multiplex PCR, and its TCRdb copy is limited to in-frame clones, with some not included. The sample comprises over 60,000 clones, 75% of which are singletons, and 9.5% to 15% rests with the top ten. As for this clone: Its antigen is unidentified.

The clonotype originates from a man in his 70s in good health and CMV-seronegative. This chain connects TRBV19 to TRBJ2-5, with a weak D call TRBD2 (6 bases). The specimen sequenced was PBMCs. This CDR3 is CASSPLDSGETQYF. CDR3 coding DNA: TGTGCCAGTAGTCCCCTTGATAGCGGCGAGACCCAGTACTTC.